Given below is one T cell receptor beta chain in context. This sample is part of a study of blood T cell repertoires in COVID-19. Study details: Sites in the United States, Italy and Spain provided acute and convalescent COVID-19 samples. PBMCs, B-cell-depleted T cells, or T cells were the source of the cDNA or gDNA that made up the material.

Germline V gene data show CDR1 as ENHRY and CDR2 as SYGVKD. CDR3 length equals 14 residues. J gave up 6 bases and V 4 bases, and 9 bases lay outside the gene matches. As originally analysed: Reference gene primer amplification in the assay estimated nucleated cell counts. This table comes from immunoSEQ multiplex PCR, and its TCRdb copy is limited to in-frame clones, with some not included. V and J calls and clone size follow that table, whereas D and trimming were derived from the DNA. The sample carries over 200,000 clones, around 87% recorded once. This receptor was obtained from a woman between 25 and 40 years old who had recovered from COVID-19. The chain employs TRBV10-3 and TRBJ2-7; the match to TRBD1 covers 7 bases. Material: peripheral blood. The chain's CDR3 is CAISAPDRAPEQYF. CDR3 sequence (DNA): TGTGCCATCAGTGCTCCCGACAGGGCTCCCGAGCAGTACTTC.